The 3 T cell receptor beta chains below were found in one sample sequenced in a study of cytomegalovirus exposure and HLA in healthy donors. Primers included in the PCR were 60 Vbeta and 13 Jbeta primers. Assay: immunoSEQ multiplex PCR; the TCRdb copy retains only in-frame clones and omits some. Its table records roughly 80,000 clones. Sequencing was performed on PBMCs. All receptors derive from a girl under 18 in good health and CMV-seropositive.

The chain recombines TRBV19 with TRBJ1-5; D is uncertain. Germline assignment: CDR1 LNHDA and CDR2 SQIVND (reference sequence). The CDR3 extends over 14 amino acids. The ends were cut back, 3 bases at V and 4 bases at J, with 10 bases in the middle. In nucleotides, the CDR3 is TGTGCCAGTAGTATGTTACAGCCGAATCAGCCCCAGCATTTT. This encodes CASSMLQPNQPQHF. Full variable domain (remainder filled in from reference TRBV19 and TRBJ1-5): DGGITQSPKYLFRKEGQNVTLSCEQNLNHDAMYWYRQDPGQGLRLIYYSQIVNDFQKGDIAEGYSVSREKKESFPLTVTSAQKNPTAFYLCASSMLQPNQPQHFGDGTRLSIL.

This chain links TRBV19 with TRBJ2-4, with D perhaps matching TRBD1 (5 bases). This CDR3 contains 16 residues. Germline lookup yields CDR1 LNHDA and CDR2 SQIVND (reference sequence). Trimming cost V 1 base and J 0 bases, with 10 bases left between them. CDR3 residues: CASSIVQGTAKNIQYF. The CDR3, as DNA: TGTGCCAGTAGTATAGTTCAGGGTACAGCCAAAAACATTCAGTACTTC.

V and J are TRBV5-1 and TRBJ2-6; possible D gene TRBD2, 5 bases. Germline V gene data show CDR1 as SGHRS and CDR2 as YFSETQ. Trimming cost V 4 bases and J 4 bases, with 15 bases left between them. The CDR3 totals 16 residues. CDR3 sequence: CASSPDLGLGANVLTF. CDR3 nucleotides: TGCGCCAGCAGCCCGGACTTAGGGTTGGGGGCCAACGTCCTGACTTTC.